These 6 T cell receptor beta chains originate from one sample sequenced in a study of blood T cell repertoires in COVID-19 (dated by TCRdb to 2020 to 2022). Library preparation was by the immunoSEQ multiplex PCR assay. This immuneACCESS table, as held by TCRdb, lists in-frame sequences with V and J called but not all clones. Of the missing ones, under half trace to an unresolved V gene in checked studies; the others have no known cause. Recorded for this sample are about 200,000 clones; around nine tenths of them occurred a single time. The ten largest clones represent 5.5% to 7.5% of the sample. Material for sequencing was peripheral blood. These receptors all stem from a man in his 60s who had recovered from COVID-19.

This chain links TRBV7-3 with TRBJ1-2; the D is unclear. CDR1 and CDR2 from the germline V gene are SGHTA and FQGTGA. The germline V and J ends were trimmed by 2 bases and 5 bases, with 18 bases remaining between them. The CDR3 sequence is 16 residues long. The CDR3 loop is CASSLGPGEGGYGYTF. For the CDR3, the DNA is TGTGCCAGCAGCTTAGGCCCCGGCGAGGGCGGGTATGGCTACACCTTC.

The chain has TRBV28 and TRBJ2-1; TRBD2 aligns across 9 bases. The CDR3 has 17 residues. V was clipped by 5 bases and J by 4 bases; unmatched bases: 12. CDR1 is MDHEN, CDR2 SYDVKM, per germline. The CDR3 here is CASSPVRSSGVYNEQFF. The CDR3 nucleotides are TGTGCCAGCAGTCCCGTGCGTTCTAGCGGGGTTTACAATGAGCAGTTCTTC.

CDR3 loop: CASSLRANEKLFF. The CDR3 DNA is TGTGCCAGCAGCCTTCGGGCTAATGAAAAACTGTTTTTT. V gene TRBV3-1 (or the pseudogene TRBV3-2) combines with J gene TRBJ1-4, with D unclear. V was clipped by 4 bases and J by 3 bases, with 6 bases between them. CDR3 size: 13 residues. Germline V gene sequence: CDR1 LGHDT, CDR2 YNNKEL (reference sequence).

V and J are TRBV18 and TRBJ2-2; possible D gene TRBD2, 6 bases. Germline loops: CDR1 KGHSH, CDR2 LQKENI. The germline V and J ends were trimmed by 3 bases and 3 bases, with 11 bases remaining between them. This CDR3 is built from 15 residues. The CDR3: CASSPRGGYTGELFF. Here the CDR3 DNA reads TGTGCCAGCTCACCCCGGGGAGGCTACACCGGGGAGCTGTTTTTT.

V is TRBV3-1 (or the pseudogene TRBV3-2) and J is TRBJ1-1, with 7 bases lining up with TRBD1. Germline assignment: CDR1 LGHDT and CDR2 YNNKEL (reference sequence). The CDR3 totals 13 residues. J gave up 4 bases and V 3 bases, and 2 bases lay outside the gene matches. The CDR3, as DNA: TGTGCCAGCAGCCAGACAGGGAGCACTGAAGCTTTCTTT. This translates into CASSQTGSTEAFF.

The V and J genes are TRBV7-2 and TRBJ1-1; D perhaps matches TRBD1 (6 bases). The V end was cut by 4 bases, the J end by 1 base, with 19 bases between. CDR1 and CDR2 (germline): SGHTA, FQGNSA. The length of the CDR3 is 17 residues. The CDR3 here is CASSSSRDRDKNTEAFF. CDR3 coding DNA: TGTGCCAGCAGCTCTAGTAGGGATCGGGACAAGAACACTGAAGCTTTCTTT. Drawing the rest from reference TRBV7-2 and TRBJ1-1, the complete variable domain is GAGVSQSPSNKVTEKGKDVELRCDPISGHTALYWYRQSLGQGLEFLIYFQGNSAPDKSGLPSDRFSAERTGGSVSTLTIQRTQQEDSAVYLCASSSSRDRDKNTEAFFGQGTRLTVV.